The rows below give T cell receptor beta chains drawn from one sample of a study of cytomegalovirus exposure and HLA in healthy donors. Assay used: immunoSEQ multiplex PCR; TCRdb lists only in-frame clones, some missing. Among 70,000 or so clones listed, about 93% were seen once. Sequencing was done on a sample of PBMCs. These receptors were obtained from a young woman in good health and CMV-seropositive. CDR3s include the opening cysteine and the closing phenylalanine or tryptophan. The D gene is left open where the match is weak. Size values are once, few and many counts, or a class for expanded clones, and some rows have none.

v_call	d_call	j_call	clone_size	cdr3_nt	cdr3_aa
TRBV13	.	TRBJ2-2	.	TGTGCCAGCAGCTTAGGGAGCGGGGAGCTGTTTTTT	CASSLGSGELFF
TRBV11-2	.	TRBJ2-3	once	TGTGCCAGCAGCCCGCGATCATCTATATTCACAGATACGCAGTATTTT	CASSPRSSIFTDTQYF
TRBV5-6	.	TRBJ2-1	.	TGTGCCAGCAGCGACCGCAGAGGGGGAGAGCAGTTCTTC	CASSDRRGGEQFF
TRBV10-3	TRBD1	TRBJ2-7	.	TGTGCCATCAGTGATGGACAGGGGAGGGACGAGCAGTACTTC	CAISDGQGRDEQYF
TRBV12-5	.	TRBJ2-3	.	TGTGCTAGTGGTTTGGCGGGAAGGACAGATACGCAGTATTTT	CASGLAGRTDTQYF
TRBV2	TRBD1	TRBJ1-6	.	TGTGCCAGCAGTGAAGCGCAGGGGGCAGGGGATAATTCACCCCTCCACTTT	CASSEAQGAGDNSPLHF
TRBV6-5	.	TRBJ1-3	.	TGTGCCAGCAGTTATACAGAGTACTCCTCTGGAAACACCATATATTTT	CASSYTEYSSGNTIYF
TRBV4-3	TRBD1	TRBJ2-7	.	TGCGCCAGCAGTCGACAGGGATCCTACGAGCAGTACTTC	CASSRQGSYEQYF
TRBV5-1	TRBD1	TRBJ2-1	.	TGCGCCAGCAGCTTGGACCACCAGGGGGATGAGCAGTTCTTC	CASSLDHQGDEQFF
TRBV7-6	.	TRBJ2-2	.	TGTGCCAGCAGCCTAACAGGGACCGGGGAGCTGTTTTTT	CASSLTGTGELFF
TRBV6-5	TRBD2	TRBJ2-3	.	TGTGCCAGCAGATGGCGGGAGGGCACAGATACGCAGTATTTT	CASRWREGTDTQYF
TRBV11-2	.	TRBJ2-7	few	TGTGCCAGCAGCACCGACAGTTACGAGCAGTACTTC	CASSTDSYEQYF
TRBV11-2	TRBD1	TRBJ1-1	.	TGTGCCAGCAGCTTAGCCCCGGACAGGACAAGGGATACTGAAGCTTTCTTT	CASSLAPDRTRDTEAFF
TRBV2	TRBD1	TRBJ1-1	.	TGTGCCAGCAGTGAAGTTCCTACAGGGGGCCTGAACACTGAAGCTTTCTTT	CASSEVPTGGLNTEAFF
TRBV5-4	TRBD2	TRBJ2-5	.	TGTGCCAGCAGCCCGGGGGGGTCGGTGCAAGAGACCCAGTACTTC	CASSPGGSVQETQYF
TRBV4-1	.	TRBJ2-1	few	TGCGCCAGCAGCCGAGGGGGCAGGGGACTAGTCGGTAATGAGCAGTTCTTC	CASSRGGRGLVGNEQFF
TRBV7-9	TRBD2	TRBJ2-1	.	TGTGCCAGCAGCTTACTTTTAGCGGGAGTCTACAACAATGAGCAGTTCTTC	CASSLLLAGVYNNEQFF
TRBV6-1	.	TRBJ1-3	.	TGTGCCAGCAGTGATTGGGGGGGTTACTCTGGAAACACCATATATTTT	CASSDWGGYSGNTIYF
TRBV29-1	.	TRBJ1-1	few	TGCAGCGTTGTATACACTGAAGCTTTCTTT	CSVVYTEAFF
TRBV6-6	.	TRBJ2-2	.	TGTGCCAGCAGTCCTCAGGGATGGTCAGGCACCGGGGAGCTGTTTTTT	CASSPQGWSGTGELFF
TRBV30	TRBD2	TRBJ2-3	.	TGTGCCTGGAGTAGTAAGGGACTAGACACAGATACGCAGTATTTT	CAWSSKGLDTDTQYF
TRBV4-2	TRBD1	TRBJ1-4	.	TGTGCCAGCAGCCAAGAGGGACAGGGGGCCGAGGATGAAAAACTGTTTTTT	CASSQEGQGAEDEKLFF
TRBV7-2	.	TRBJ2-5	.	TGTGCCAGCAGCCGAGGGGGAAGACTGGAACAAGAGACCCAGTACTTC	CASSRGGRLEQETQYF
TRBV10-1	TRBD1	TRBJ2-7	.	TGCGCCAGCAGTCCCACGGGACAGGGAAGGGACGAGCAGTACTTC	CASSPTGQGRDEQYF
TRBV6-5	.	TRBJ1-6	few	TGTGCCAGCAGCCTACAGGGAAATTCACCCCTCCACTTT	CASSLQGNSPLHF
TRBV6-6	.	TRBJ2-1	.	TGTGCCAGCAGTACGTGGGGCCAGTACAATGAGCAGTTCTTC	CASSTWGQYNEQFF
TRBV30	.	TRBJ2-5	few	TGTGCCTGGAGTGTGGGGCTGCAAGAGACCCAGTACTTC	CAWSVGLQETQYF
TRBV7-2	.	TRBJ2-3	.	TGTGCCAGCAGCCCCCTAAGGGGGGGAGATACGCAGTATTTT	CASSPLRGGDTQYF
TRBV4-2	.	TRBJ2-1	.	TGTGCCAGCAGCCAAGATCCAGGGGCCCTCTACAATGAGCAGTTCTTC	CASSQDPGALYNEQFF
TRBV2	.	TRBJ1-3	few	TGTGCCAGCACCTGGACAGACTCCGTCGGGGACACCATATATTTT	CASTWTDSVGDTIYF
TRBV10-3	TRBD1	TRBJ2-7	.	TGTGCCATCAGTGAGTCTTTGGCAGGGGGATCCTACGAGCAGTACTTC	CAISESLAGGSYEQYF
TRBV18	TRBD1	TRBJ1-2	.	TGTGCCAGCTCAACCTCCGGGACAGGGGGCATGAATGGCTACACCTTC	CASSTSGTGGMNGYTF
TRBV30	TRBD1	TRBJ1-1	.	TGTGCCTGGTTACAGGGGACTGAAGCTTTCTTT	CAWLQGTEAFF
TRBV5-4	.	TRBJ1-2	.	TGTGCCAGCAGCTTCAAGCCCCCGGACACTTATGGCTACACCTTC	CASSFKPPDTYGYTF
TRBV27	.	TRBJ1-2	.	TGTGCCAGCAGTTTCGGGGGCTATGGCTACACCTTC	CASSFGGYGYTF
TRBV7-8	TRBD1	TRBJ2-3	.	TGTGCCAGCTGGGACAGGGACACAGATACGCAGTATTTT	CASWDRDTDTQYF
TRBV11-2	.	TRBJ1-1	.	TGTGCCAGCAGCTTTATGAACACTGAAGCTTTCTTT	CASSFMNTEAFF
TRBV6-6	.	TRBJ1-5	.	TGTGCCAGCAGTTACTGGGGGGGGAAATACCTTCAGCCCCAGCATTTT	CASSYWGGKYLQPQHF
TRBV5-1	.	TRBJ1-3	.	TGCGCCAGCAGCCGTGACATCTCTGGAAACACCATATATTTT	CASSRDISGNTIYF
TRBV6-1	.	TRBJ1-3	.	TGTGCCAGCAGTGAAGCGACAGAGAGTGGAAACACCATATATTTT	CASSEATESGNTIYF
TRBV5-1	.	TRBJ2-2	.	TGCGCCAGCAGCTTGGTGGGGCAGATCGGGGAGCTGTTTTTT	CASSLVGQIGELFF
TRBV6-5	TRBD1	TRBJ1-2	.	TGTGCCAGCAGTTACTCGATGACAGGGGTCGGCTACACCTTC	CASSYSMTGVGYTF
TRBV29-1	.	TRBJ1-2	.	TGCAGCGTCCTGGGCGGAGGGAACTATGGCTACACCTTC	CSVLGGGNYGYTF
TRBV6-6	.	TRBJ1-5	.	TGTGCCAGCAGCTGGCCCCCGGACAGTAATCAGCCCCAGCATTTT	CASSWPPDSNQPQHF
TRBV2	TRBD1	TRBJ2-5	.	TGTGCCAGCAGCCCCGGGACAGGGGACCAAGAGACCCAGTACTTC	CASSPGTGDQETQYF
TRBV4-1	TRBD2	TRBJ2-3	.	TGCGCCAGCAGCCAAGAGGGACCCGGGACTACCTCCACAGATACGCAGTATTTT	CASSQEGPGTTSTDTQYF
TRBV18	TRBD1	TRBJ1-1	.	TGTGCCAGCACGGACAGGTCAGACACTGAAGCTTTCTTT	CASTDRSDTEAFF
TRBV19	.	TRBJ2-1	.	TGTGCCAGTAGCTTTGCGGAGAGCTCCTACAATGAGCAGTTCTTC	CASSFAESSYNEQFF
TRBV2	.	TRBJ2-3	once	TGTGCCAGCAGCCAAGCGTCAAGCACAGATACGCAGTATTTT	CASSQASSTDTQYF
TRBV18	TRBD2	TRBJ2-1	.	TGTGCCAGCTCAAAGGGACTAGAAGGATACAATGAGCAGTTCTTC	CASSKGLEGYNEQFF
TRBV7-7	.	TRBJ1-4	once	TGTGCCAGCAGCCCCGCCCCGGGGGGCCTACTGTTTTTT	CASSPAPGGLLFF
TRBV7-6	.	TRBJ2-5	.	TGTGCCAGCAGCTTAACAGGGAACTACCTGCGTCAAGAGACCCAGTACTTC	CASSLTGNYLRQETQYF
TRBV19	TRBD1	TRBJ2-7	.	TGTGCCAGTAGTACCGGGACAGGGGGGTACGAGCAGTACTTC	CASSTGTGGYEQYF
TRBV23-1	TRBD1	TRBJ2-7	.	TGCGCCAGCAGTCACCATACTTACAGGGGGGAAGCCTACGAGCAGTACTTC	CASSHHTYRGEAYEQYF
TRBV7-2	TRBD2	TRBJ2-5	.	TGTGCCAGCAGCTTCCCTGGGGGCACTAGCGGGAGGACGGAGACCCAGTACTTC	CASSFPGGTSGRTETQYF
TRBV9	TRBD1	TRBJ2-7	.	TGTGCCAGCAGCGCTACAGGGGCAGGGGCCTACGAGCAGTACTTC	CASSATGAGAYEQYF
TRBV5-1	.	TRBJ2-7	.	TGCGCCAGCAGCTCTACAGGTTACGAGCAGTACTTC	CASSSTGYEQYF
TRBV5-1	TRBD2	TRBJ2-3	.	TGCGCCAGCAGCGGGGGACTAGTTCCTAGCACAGATACGCAGTATTTT	CASSGGLVPSTDTQYF
TRBV6-1	TRBD1	TRBJ1-6	once	TGTGCCAGCAGGGCAGAGGGGGCCAATAATTCACCCCTCCACTTT	CASRAEGANNSPLHF
TRBV30	TRBD2	TRBJ2-5	.	TGTGCCTGGAGTGTACTACTAGCGGAGACCCAGTACTTC	CAWSVLLAETQYF